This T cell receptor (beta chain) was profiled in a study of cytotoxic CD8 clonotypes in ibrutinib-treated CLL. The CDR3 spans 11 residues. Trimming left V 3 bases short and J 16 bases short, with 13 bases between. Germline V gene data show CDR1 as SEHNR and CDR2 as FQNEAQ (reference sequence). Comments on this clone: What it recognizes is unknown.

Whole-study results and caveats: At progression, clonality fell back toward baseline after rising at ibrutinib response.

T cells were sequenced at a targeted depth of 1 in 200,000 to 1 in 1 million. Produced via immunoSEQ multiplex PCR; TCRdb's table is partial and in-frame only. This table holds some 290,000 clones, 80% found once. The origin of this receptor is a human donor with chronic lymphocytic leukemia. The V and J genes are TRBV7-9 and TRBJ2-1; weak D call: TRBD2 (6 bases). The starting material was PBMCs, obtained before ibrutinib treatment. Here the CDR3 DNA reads TGTGCCAGCAGCTTCCGGGACTCGGGTTTCTTC. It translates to CASSFRDSGFF.